This entry is about one TCR beta chain. Its target is unknown. Naive CD4+ cells were CD45RA-selected; the remaining cells were memory. This sample is part of a study of shared clonotypes between healthy human individuals. Whole-study findings and limits: Memory subsets generally showed lower estimated richness than naive subsets. The naive CD4 repertoires of several donors were compared, and around 5% of clonotypes were shared.

Trimming cost V 6 bases and J 7 bases, with 12 bases left between them. CDR1 and CDR2 from the germline V gene are MNHEY and SMNVEV (reference sequence). The CDR3 totals 13 residues. Sorted-subset replicate PCR reactions were performed with approximately 200 ng DNA, corresponding to 30,000 to 35,000 T cell genomes. Profiling relied on immunoSEQ multiplex PCR, and the TCRdb table lists in-frame clones only, not all of them. The data contain some 2.4 million clones, roughly 93% of them seen just once; the ten biggest clones take up roughly 0.36%. This receptor was identified in a man between 18 and 29 years old in good health. Some clones in this sample may be carry-over from other donors' samples. The sequencing input was naive CD4+ T cells from PBMCs. This sample's subset: CD45RA+ positively selected. This chain joins TRBV27 and TRBJ1-4; unclear D gene. The DNA for the CDR3 is TGTGCCAGCAGCCCCCTTAGCGGTGAAAAACTGTTTTTT. Amino acids: CASSPLSGEKLFF.